Below are 28 T cell receptor beta chains sequenced from a single sample in a study of human T cells and chemical hapten exposure. Indicated time point: patch test 1, 2 weeks after DPC sensitization. The treatment denotes: therapeutic diphenylcyclopropenone sensitization with weekly scalp DPC. A single record per CDR3 protein comes from TCRdb applying MiXCR to the RACE reads. The profile shows 350,000 or so distinct CDR3 sequences, 6% to 8.5% of them singletons. The starting material was whole blood, obtained in connection with sensitization to the hapten diphenylcyclopropenone (DPC). The receptors derive from a woman aged 18-30 years with alopecia areata. Some clones in this sample may be carry-over from other donors' samples.

The chain is built from TRBV11-1 and TRBJ2-7; D could derive from TRBD1 or TRBD2 (6 bases each). The CDR3 contains 14 residues. The ends were cut back, 4 bases at V and 2 bases at J, with 12 bases in the middle. Germline V lookup: CDR1 SGHAT, CDR2 FQDESV (reference sequence). The CDR3 here is CASSSGDTAYEQYF. The CDR3, as DNA: TGTGCCAGCAGCTCGGGGGACACAGCCTACGAGCAGTACTTC.

In its sample, this clonotype was seen a few times. The chain combines TRBV20-1 with TRBJ1-1; D not resolved. Germline V gives CDR1 DFQATT, CDR2 SNEGSKA (reference sequence). CDR3 length equals 13 residues. The ends were cut back, 5 bases at V and 10 bases at J, with 20 bases in the middle. The chain's CDR3 is CSAHHHIVGRAFF. The CDR3 nucleotides read TGCAGTGCTCATCATCATATCGTGGGTCGAGCTTTCTTT.

The sample holds a few counts of this clonotype. The gene calls are TRBV20-1 and TRBJ1-2, with TRBD1 matching over 9 bases. Germline values: CDR1 DFQATT, CDR2 SNEGSKA (reference sequence). CDR3 size: 15 residues. Losses at the gene ends were 5 bases for V and 2 bases for J; bases not matched to a gene: 9. Written as DNA, the CDR3 is TGCAGTGCTCCCAGATTACAGGGGGCAAACTATGGCTACACCTTC. Translation: CSAPRLQGANYGYTF.

This clonotype was recorded at least ten times. CDR3 sequence: CSARDTEYNYGYTF. The CDR3 DNA is TGCAGTGCTAGAGACACTGAATATAACTATGGCTACACCTTC. The chain joins TRBV20-1 to TRBJ1-2; D gene ambiguous. Per germline, CDR1 DFQATT and CDR2 SNEGSKA (reference sequence). V lost 0 bases to trimming and J lost 1 base, with 9 bases between them. This CDR3 region has 14 residues.

This clonotype came up a few times. The rearrangement links TRBV6-5 to TRBJ2-1, with D uncertain. The CDR3 runs 14 residues. V was pared by 0 bases and J by 7 bases, with 10 bases between. The germline V gene encodes CDR1 MNHEY and CDR2 SVGAGI. CDR3: CASSYSGRLNEQFF. CDR3 nucleotides: TGTGCCAGCAGTTACTCGGGCAGATTAAATGAGCAGTTCTTC.

This clonotype was detected only a few times. The chain is built from TRBV20-1 and TRBJ2-3, with 9 nucleotides matching TRBD2. Germline assignment: CDR1 DFQATT and CDR2 SNEGSKA (reference sequence). CDR3 length: 14 residues. V lost 5 bases to trimming and J lost 4 bases; unmatched junction nucleotides: 7. CDR3 region: CSAYPGLAADTQYF. CDR3 nucleotide sequence: TGCAGTGCTTACCCGGGACTAGCCGCAGATACGCAGTATTTT.

This clonotype showed up just a few times. The chain uses TRBV29-1 and TRBJ2-1; 7 nucleotides align to TRBD1. This CDR3 is built from 13 residues. The ends lost 8 bases at V and 8 bases at J; junction bases unmatched: 12. Looked up from germline, CDR1 is SQVTM and CDR2 is ANQGSEA. The CDR3 is CSFRDRNIDEQFF. In DNA form, the CDR3 reads TGCAGCTTCCGGGACAGAAACATCGATGAGCAGTTCTTC.

The chain links TRBV7-8 to TRBJ1-1, with TRBD1 identical over 7 bases. The CDR3 consists of 15 residues. Losses at the gene ends were 4 bases for V and 6 bases for J; bases not matched to a gene: 11. Germline V gene sequence: CDR1 SGHVS, CDR2 FQNEAQ. The CDR3 region is CASSSRDSLGPEAFF. CDR3 sequence (DNA): TGTGCCAGCAGCTCCCGGGACAGCCTTGGGCCTGAAGCTTTCTTT.

This clonotype was counted many times. The chain joins TRBV7-9 to TRBJ2-3, with 10 bases matching TRBD2. V lost 5 bases, J lost 5 bases, and 7 bases stayed unmatched. The V gene's germline CDR1 is SEHNR and CDR2 FQNEAQ (reference sequence). The CDR3 is 15 residues long. Here the CDR3 DNA reads TGTGCCAGCAGCCCCAGCGGGGGGGCCGGAGATACGCAGTATTTT. This sequence encodes CASSPSGGAGDTQYF.

This clonotype was counted many times. The gene calls are TRBV27 and TRBJ2-7; D is uncertain. Germline CDR1 MNHEY, CDR2 SMNVEV (reference sequence). The V gene lost 5 bases and the J gene lost 2 bases, with 16 bases spanning the gap. The CDR3 loop spans 15 amino acids. CDR3 in amino acids: CASSNREPGTYEQYF. The CDR3 DNA is TGTGCCAGCAGTAACAGAGAGCCTGGGACCTACGAGCAGTACTTC.

By share, this clonotype counts as medium-sized (0.01 to 0.1%). The chain is built from TRBV24-1 and TRBJ2-5; D is possibly TRBD2 (6 bases). CDR3 length equals 17 residues. V was clipped by 1 base and J by 1 base, with 15 bases between them. Looked up from germline, CDR1 is KGHDR and CDR2 is SFDVKD. CDR3 amino acids: CATSDFDGGDTQETQYF. Here the CDR3 DNA reads TGTGCCACCAGTGATTTCGACGGGGGAGACACCCAAGAGACCCAGTACTTC.

The chain employs TRBV6-2 or TRBV6-3 and TRBJ2-7; D not resolved. This CDR3 is built from 12 residues. Germline V lookup: CDR1 MNHEY, CDR2 SVGEGT. V was clipped by 5 bases and J by 6 bases, with 11 bases between them. Here the CDR3 DNA reads TGTGCCAGCAGTACCGATCTGGTCGAGCAGTACTTC. Residues: CASSTDLVEQYF.

Comments on this clonotype: A read error may be the cause here, since a much bigger clone is one base away. The chain joins TRBV5-8 to TRBJ2-2; weak D call: TRBD1 (5 bases). Germline loops: CDR1 SGHTS, CDR2 YDEGEE. CDR3 size: 11 residues. Trimming removed 4 bases from V and 15 bases from J, with 13 bases in between. The CDR3 here is CASSMAGPVFF. The CDR3 DNA sequence: TGTGCCAGCAGCATGGCAGGGCCGGTGTTTTTT.

The rearrangement joins TRBV19 to TRBJ2-7, with TRBD1 as a possible D gene (5 bases). Trimming pared 3 bases from V and 7 bases from J, leaving 16 bases between. CDR1 is LNHDA, CDR2 SQIVND, per germline (reference sequence). CDR3 length: 14 residues. CDR3 loop: CASSIEGAFEEQYF. Here the CDR3 DNA reads TGTGCCAGTAGTATTGAAGGGGCGTTTGAAGAGCAGTACTTC.

V is TRBV4-2 and J is TRBJ2-5; D may match TRBD1 or TRBD2 (5 bases each). V dropped 1 base and J dropped 4 bases, with 13 bases sitting between them. This CDR3 region has 15 residues. The germline V gene encodes CDR1 LGHNA and CDR2 YNFKEQ. CDR3 nucleotide sequence: TGTGCCAGCAGCCAAGTAGGGGACCGAGTAGAGACCCAGTACTTC. Residues: CASSQVGDRVETQYF.

The J gene is TRBJ1-5, the V gene TRBV29-1; 12 bases are a match to TRBD1. The CDR3 spans 16 residues. J was trimmed by 5 bases and V by 6 bases; bases with no gene match: 11. From germline, CDR1 is SQVTM and CDR2 ANQGSEA. CDR3 nucleotides: TGCAGCGTCCCCATGGGACAGGGGGCGCGGGATCAGCCCCAGCATTTT. This sequence encodes CSVPMGQGARDQPQHF.

The V call is TRBV20-1, the J call TRBJ1-2, with no clear D. Between the trimmed V and J ends, which lost 1 base and 6 bases, there was a span of 15 bases. CDR1 and CDR2 from the germline V gene are DFQATT and SNEGSKA (reference sequence). CDR3 length equals 14 residues. DNA of the CDR3: TGCAGTGCTAGAGTACCTTTCCCCGGGGATGGCTACACCTTC. Translation: CSARVPFPGDGYTF.

The chain employs TRBV9 and TRBJ2-7; possibly TRBD1 for D (6 bases). Germline-derived CDR1 and CDR2 are SGDLS and YYNGEE. The CDR3 has 14 amino acids. Trimming removed 0 bases at V and 6 bases at J, with 13 bases between. The CDR3 here is CASSVDMDSPEQYF. The DNA for the CDR3 is TGTGCCAGCAGCGTAGATATGGACAGCCCCGAGCAGTACTTC.

The gene calls are TRBV5-6 and TRBJ1-5; no definite D call. The CDR3 length is 11 residues. Germline CDR1 is SGHDT and CDR2 is YYEEEE. The V end lost 4 bases, the J end lost 10 bases, and 9 bases lay between the germline ends. The CDR3 DNA is TGTGCCAGCAGCAAGGGCTTACCCCAGCATTTT. Amino acid sequence: CASSKGLPQHF.

The chain joins TRBV6-2 or TRBV6-3 to TRBJ1-6; D ambiguous. Germline values: CDR1 MNHEY, CDR2 SVGEGT. V was trimmed by 2 bases and J by 5 bases, leaving 7 bases between them. The CDR3 sequence is 14 residues long. The CDR3: CASSYPGDNSPLHF. The CDR3 DNA sequence: TGTGCCAGCAGTTACCCGGGAGATAATTCACCCCTCCACTTT.

The CDR3 reads CASSGRDGPTNEKLFF. CDR3 nucleotides: TGTGCCAGCAGCGGGAGGGACGGTCCAACTAATGAAAAACTGTTTTTT. J is TRBJ1-4 and V is TRBV11-2; maybe TRBD1 (5 bases). V lost 5 bases and J 0 bases, leaving 13 bases between the germline ends. Germline V gene data show CDR1 as SGHAT and CDR2 as FQNNGV. CDR3 length: 16 residues.

This clonotype was observed at least ten times. The rearrangement links TRBV12-3 or TRBV12-4 to TRBJ2-7, with TRBD2 matching 7 bases. V was pared by 5 bases and J by 7 bases, with 14 bases of the junction left unmatched. The CDR3 length is 15 residues. The CDR3 loop is CASSTGEGPPREQYF. Written as DNA, the CDR3 is TGTGCCAGCAGTACGGGGGAGGGACCTCCTCGTGAGCAGTACTTC.

This clonotype was counted between two and nine times. DNA for the CDR3: TGCAGTGCTACAATTCCGGGACGAGAATACAATGAGCAGTTCTTC. This codes for CSATIPGREYNEQFF. The chain uses TRBV20-1 and TRBJ2-1; D may correspond to TRBD1 or TRBD2 (5 bases each). CDR1 is DFQATT and CDR2 is SNEGSKA in the germline V gene (reference sequence). The V end was cut by 4 bases, the J end by 4 bases, with 17 bases between. The CDR3 totals 15 residues.

Only a few counts were recorded for this clonotype. The chain has TRBV28 and TRBJ2-3, with 7 bases aligning to TRBD2. The CDR3 is 17 amino acids. In germline, CDR1 is MDHEN, CDR2 SYDVKM. V lost 7 bases to trimming and J lost 1 base; unmatched junction nucleotides: 14. CDR3 loop: CASISYGGGLGTDTQYF. The DNA of the CDR3 is TGTGCCAGCATTTCATACGGCGGGGGTTTGGGCACAGATACGCAGTATTTT.

This chain uses TRBV15 with TRBJ1-4; D uncertain. Per germline, CDR1 LNHNV and CDR2 YYDKDF (reference sequence). With 0 bases removed from V and 3 bases from J, the gap between germline ends came to 8 bases. The CDR3 length is 15 residues. CDR3 in DNA: TGTGCCACCAGCAGAGAGTCGGCACCTAATGAAAAACTGTTTTTT. This sequence encodes CATSRESAPNEKLFF. The whole variable domain, remainder taken from reference TRBV15 and TRBJ1-4, is DAMVIQNPRYQVTQFGKPVTLSCSQTLNHNVMYWYQQKSSQAPKLLFHYYDKDFNNEADTPDNFQSRRPNTSFCFLDIRSPGLGDTAMYLCATSRESAPNEKLFFGSGTQLSVL.

The chain couples TRBV11-2 to TRBJ1-2, with D unresolved. The V end was cut by 1 base, the J end by 5 bases, with 11 bases between. The CDR3 length is 14 residues. The germline V gene has CDR1 SGHAT and CDR2 FQNNGV. The DNA of the CDR3 is TGTGCCAGCAGCTTAGGGTTATCGGGGTATGGCTACACCTTC. Translating gives CASSLGLSGYGYTF.

This clonotype has only a few counts. The rearrangement uses TRBV7-8 and TRBJ2-3; 9 nucleotides match TRBD1. This CDR3 spans 16 amino acids. V trimming: 5 bases; J trimming: 1 base; junction bases outside the gene matches: 7. Germline V gene lookup returns CDR1 SGHVS and CDR2 FQNEAQ. DNA for the CDR3: TGTGCCAGCAGCCCGGGACAGGGCGAGGGCACAGATACGCAGTATTTT. This sequence encodes CASSPGQGEGTDTQYF. Variable domain in full (rest from reference TRBV7-8 and TRBJ2-3): GAGVSQSPRYKVAKRGQDVALRCDPISGHVSLFWYQQALGQGPEFLTYFQNEAQLDKSGLPSDRFFAERPEGSVSTLKIQRTQQEDSAVYLCASSPGQGEGTDTQYFGPGTRLTVL.

This clonotype was detected ten times or more. This chain uses TRBV7-2 with TRBJ2-3, with D possibly called TRBD1 or TRBD2 (5 bases each). The CDR3 sequence is 15 residues long. Germline-derived CDR1 and CDR2 are SGHTA and FQGNSA. The V end lost 2 bases, the J end lost 2 bases, and 11 bases lay between the germline ends. CDR3 amino acids: CASSLFSGPTDTQYF. CDR3 coding DNA: TGTGCCAGCAGCTTATTTTCGGGACCCACAGATACGCAGTATTTT.